This TCR beta chain stems from a study of T-cell reconstitution after alpha-beta-depleted transplantation in children. Preparing the TCRbeta library involved the use of unique molecular identifiers. A single record per CDR3 protein comes from TCRdb applying MiXCR to the PCR reads. The sample lists hundreds of thousands of distinct CDR3 sequences; approximately 15% were seen once. V was cut by 4 bases and J by 2 bases, with 15 bases left in between. The germline gives CDR1 MDHEN, CDR2 SYDVKM. The CDR3 sequence is 15 residues long. The rearrangement uses TRBV28 and TRBJ2-7; TRBD2 is a possible D gene (5 bases). The sequencing used PBMCs from the stem cell graft donor, collected from the stem cell graft. The receptor comes from a human donor who donated a stem cell graft to a child with acute myeloid leukemia. Here the CDR3 reads CASSSLREGTYEQYV. The CDR3 nucleotides are TGTGCCAGCAGTTCTCTTCGGGAAGGGACCTACGAGCAGTACGTC.